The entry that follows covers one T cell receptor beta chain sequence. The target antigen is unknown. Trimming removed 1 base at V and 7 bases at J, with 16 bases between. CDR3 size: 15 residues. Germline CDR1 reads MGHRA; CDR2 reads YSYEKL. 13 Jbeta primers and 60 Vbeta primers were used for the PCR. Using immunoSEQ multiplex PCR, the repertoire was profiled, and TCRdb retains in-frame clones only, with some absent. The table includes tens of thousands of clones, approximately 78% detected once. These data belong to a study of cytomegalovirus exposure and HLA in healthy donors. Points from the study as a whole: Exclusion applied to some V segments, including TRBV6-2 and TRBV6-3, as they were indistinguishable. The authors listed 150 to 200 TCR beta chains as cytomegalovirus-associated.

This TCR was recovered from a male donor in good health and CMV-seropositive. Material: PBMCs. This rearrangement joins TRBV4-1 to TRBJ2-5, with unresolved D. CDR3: CASSQVDSIVGTQYF. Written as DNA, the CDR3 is TGCGCCAGCAGCCAAGTTGATTCAATCGTCGGGACCCAGTACTTC.